The 10 T cell receptor beta chains listed next were all sequenced from one sample in a study of OX40 agonist ivuxolimab in advanced cancers. Some clones are missing from TCRdb's copy, which holds only in-frame ones; the method was immunoSEQ multiplex PCR. The sample has some 110,000 clones, around nine tenths seen once. This material consisted of CD4+ or CD8+ T cells sorted from blood, taken in a trial of the OX40 agonist ivuxolimab. The receptors originated from an adult with an advanced solid tumor such as melanoma, head and neck, liver or kidney cancer.

This clone occurred a few times. V is TRBV20-1 and J is TRBJ1-2; no clear D gene. V lost 0 bases and J lost 8, with 7 bases in between. The CDR3 consists of 11 residues. Germline assignment: CDR1 DFQATT and CDR2 SNEGSKA (reference sequence). For the CDR3, the DNA is TGCAGTGCTAGAGATCAGAGGGGCTACACCTTC. It codes for CSARDQRGYTF.

Concerning this clone itself: The junction and the germline gene differ at one end; a read error may be behind it. The chain combines TRBV4-1 with TRBJ1-4; the D is unclear. Germline V gene sequence: CDR1 MGHRA, CDR2 YSYEKL. The CDR3 length is 14 residues. In DNA, the CDR3 is TGCGCCAGCGGCCAAGTAGGACTTAATGAAAAACTGTTTTTT. This encodes CASGQVGLNEKLFF.

The chain is built from TRBV5-4 and TRBJ1-1; D remains ambiguous. The CDR3 contains 11 residues. The ends were cut back, 0 bases at V and 11 bases at J, with 8 bases in the middle. In germline, CDR1 is SGHNT, CDR2 YYREEE (reference sequence). The CDR3 DNA reads TGTGCCAGCAGCTTGGGGGGTAGCGCTTTCTTT. Protein product: CASSLGGSAFF. Combining the CDR3 with reference TRBV5-4 and TRBJ1-1 gives the whole variable domain ETGVTQSPTHLIKTRGQQVTLRCSSQSGHNTVSWYQQALGQGPQFIFQYYREEENGRGNFPPRFSGLQFPNYSSELNVNALELDDSALYLCASSLGGSAFFGQGTRLTVV.

The chain combines TRBV28 with TRBJ1-1, with 12 bases matching TRBD1. Trimming at V came to 3 bases and at J to 5 bases, leaving 4 bases not matched to a gene. Germline CDR1 MDHEN, CDR2 SYDVKM. This CDR3 spans 15 amino acids. CDR3 nucleotide sequence: TGTGCCAGCAGTTTGGTGGGACAGGGGGCGACTGAAGCTTTCTTT. The encoded protein is CASSLVGQGATEAFF. The whole variable domain, remainder taken from reference TRBV28 and TRBJ1-1, is DVKVTQSSRYLVKRTGEKVFLECVQDMDHENMFWYRQDPGLGLRLIYFSYDVKMKEKGDIPEGYSVSREKKERFSLILESASTNQTSMYLCASSLVGQGATEAFFGQGTRLTVV.

The chain couples TRBV7-2 to TRBJ2-7; no firm D call. The germline V and J ends were trimmed by 2 bases and 3 bases, with 14 bases remaining between them. Germline V gene sequence: CDR1 SGHTA, CDR2 FQGNSA. The CDR3 has 15 residues. The CDR3 nucleotides are TGTGCCAGCAGCTTAATACCTGACAAACGCTACGAGCAGTACTTC. This sequence encodes CASSLIPDKRYEQYF. The variable domain in full, with the rest retrieved from reference TRBV7-2 and TRBJ2-7, is GAGVSQSPSNKVTEKGKDVELRCDPISGHTALYWYRQSLGQGLEFLIYFQGNSAPDKSGLPSDRFSAERTGGSVSTLTIQRTQQEDSAVYLCASSLIPDKRYEQYFGPGTRLTVT.

This chain uses TRBV9 with TRBJ2-3, with D perhaps TRBD1 (5 bases). Germline CDR1 reads SGDLS; CDR2 reads YYNGEE. V was pared by 0 bases and J by 2 bases, with 10 bases between. CDR3 length equals 15 residues. CDR3 nucleotides: TGTGCCAGCAGCGTAGTCGCAGGGATCACAGATACGCAGTATTTT. Residues: CASSVVAGITDTQYF.

The genes are TRBV30 and TRBJ2-2, with 7 bases lining up with TRBD1. The J segment lost 5 bases and the V segment lost 2 bases, leaving 2 bases of the junction unmatched. The CDR3 totals 13 residues. CDR1 and CDR2 from the germline V gene are GTSNPN and SVGIG (reference sequence). The CDR3 sequence: CAWSPDRTGELFF. As DNA, the CDR3 is TGTGCCTGGAGTCCGGACAGGACCGGGGAGCTGTTTTTT.

The V and J genes are TRBV6-1 and TRBJ2-7; 10 positions match TRBD1. The CDR3 spans 13 residues. The germline CDR1 and CDR2 sequences are MNHNS and SASEGT. The V and J ends lost 6 bases and 4 bases, in that order; junction bases with no gene match: 3. The CDR3 loop is CASRGQGVYEQYF. The CDR3 DNA is TGTGCCAGCAGAGGACAGGGGGTTTACGAGCAGTACTTC.

The chain links TRBV25-1 to TRBJ1-2; D is perhaps TRBD1 (5 bases). The germline gives CDR1 MGHDK, CDR2 SYGVNS. The CDR3 runs 13 residues. V lost 5 bases, J lost 7 bases, and 14 bases lay in between. In nucleotides, the CDR3 is TGTGCCAGCAGTCCAAAGGACATTTTTGGCTACACCTTC. Protein product: CASSPKDIFGYTF.

The V and J genes are TRBV2 and TRBJ1-2; D ambiguous. Trimming pared 5 bases from V and 0 bases from J, leaving 16 bases between. The CDR3 totals 16 residues. CDR1 is SNHLY and CDR2 is FYNNEI in the germline V gene. The CDR3 is CASSYGPSLANYGYTF. The CDR3 nucleotides read TGTGCCAGCAGTTACGGACCATCCTTGGCTAACTATGGCTACACCTTC.